What follows describes a single T cell receptor beta chain. J gave up 5 bases and V 9 bases, and 7 bases lay outside the gene matches. The CDR3 totals 14 residues. Germline loops: CDR1 SNHLY, CDR2 FYNNEI. The sample originates from a study of CD8+ T cells in alopecia areata. The treatment was: oral pan-JAK inhibitor, 5-10 mg twice daily. Extracted from the samples, RNA was reverse transcribed into cDNA to serve as the sequencing template. Here immunoSEQ multiplex PCR was the method, and the copy in TCRdb shows in-frame clones only, minus some. This table has 85,000 to 95,000 clones, around three quarters appearing once.

This chain links TRBV2 with TRBJ2-2, with 9 bases identical to TRBD1. This receptor was taken from a human donor with alopecia areata. Here the sequenced sample was CD8+ T cells sorted from blood, taken at week 44, from a patient treated with tofacitinib. The CDR3 DNA sequence: TGTGCCAGAACCGGGACAGGGATAACCGGGGAGCTGTTTTTT. This gives the protein CARTGTGITGELFF. Supplemented by reference TRBV2 and TRBJ2-2, the full variable domain reads EPEVTQTPSHQVTQMGQEVILRCVPISNHLYFYWYRQILGQKVEFLVSFYNNEISEKSEIFDDQFSVERPDGSNFTLKIRSTKLEDSAMYFCARTGTGITGELFFGEGSRLTVL.